The rows below give T cell receptor beta chains drawn from one sample of a study of shared clonotypes between healthy human individuals. Sequenced by immunoSEQ multiplex PCR; TCRdb stores in-frame clones only, minus some. The sample holds about 600,000 clones, more than 95% seen once. Specimen: naive CD4+ T cells sorted from blood. All receptors come from a woman younger than 45 in good health. Both conserved end residues are part of each CDR3. Fields, in order: J gene, V gene, D gene, clone size, CDR3 DNA, CDR3 protein. The D gene is left open where the match is weak. Not all rows give a size; the values are once, few, many and, for expanded clones, a class.

j_call: TRBJ2-1; v_call: TRBV2; d_call: TRBD2; clone_size: -; cdr3_nt: TGTGCCAGCAGTGAAGCGCTTCATAGCGGGAGCTCCTACAATGAGCAGTTCTTC; cdr3_aa: CASSEALHSGSSYNEQFF
j_call: TRBJ2-2; v_call: TRBV19; d_call: -; clone_size: -; cdr3_nt: TGTGCCAGTAGTATACCTCCCGGGGAGCTGTTTTTT; cdr3_aa: CASSIPPGELFF
j_call: TRBJ2-7; v_call: TRBV27; d_call: -; clone_size: once; cdr3_nt: TGTGCCAGCAAGCTAGACGGCATGGACGAGCAGTACTTC; cdr3_aa: CASKLDGMDEQYF
j_call: TRBJ2-6; v_call: TRBV10-2; d_call: -; clone_size: -; cdr3_nt: TGCGCCAGCACGAAGGGGACCTCTGGGGCCAACGTCCTGACTTTC; cdr3_aa: CASTKGTSGANVLTF
j_call: TRBJ1-5; v_call: TRBV6-1; d_call: -; clone_size: -; cdr3_nt: TGTGCCAGCTCGGGGGGGAAGGAGAGCAATCAGCCCCAGCATTTT; cdr3_aa: CASSGGKESNQPQHF
j_call: TRBJ2-3; v_call: TRBV12-5; d_call: TRBD2; clone_size: -; cdr3_nt: TGTGCTAGTGGTTTAGCCAAGGACTCTAGCGGGAATACAGATACGCAGTATTTT; cdr3_aa: CASGLAKDSSGNTDTQYF
j_call: TRBJ2-2; v_call: TRBV9; d_call: TRBD2; clone_size: -; cdr3_nt: TGTGCCAGCAGCGCTCGGTGGTGGGAGCGGGAGAACACCGGGGAGCTGTTTTTT; cdr3_aa: CASSARWWERENTGELFF
j_call: TRBJ1-2; v_call: TRBV28; d_call: -; clone_size: once; cdr3_nt: TGTGCCACCTCCTTCCACCAGACGGGATACTATGGCTACACCTTC; cdr3_aa: CATSFHQTGYYGYTF
j_call: TRBJ1-3; v_call: TRBV5-1; d_call: TRBD1; clone_size: -; cdr3_nt: TGCGCCAGCAGCTTCAACCCCGGGACAGGGATACGAAACACCATATATTTT; cdr3_aa: CASSFNPGTGIRNTIYF
j_call: TRBJ1-1; v_call: TRBV4-1; d_call: -; clone_size: once; cdr3_nt: TGCGCCAGCAGCCAAGTAGGGCTTGAAGCTTTCTTT; cdr3_aa: CASSQVGLEAFF
j_call: TRBJ1-4; v_call: TRBV5-4; d_call: TRBD1; clone_size: -; cdr3_nt: TGTGCCAGCAGCTCGGGGACAGGCCCTAGGGGTGAAAAACTGTTTTTT; cdr3_aa: CASSSGTGPRGEKLFF
j_call: TRBJ2-1; v_call: TRBV2; d_call: TRBD2; clone_size: -; cdr3_nt: TGTGCCAGCAAAGGACTAGCCGTCCGAAAAAATGAGCAGTTCTTC; cdr3_aa: CASKGLAVRKNEQFF
j_call: TRBJ1-1; v_call: TRBV6-5; d_call: TRBD1; clone_size: -; cdr3_nt: TGTGCCAGCAGTGGGGACAGGGTAATGAACACTGAAGCTTTCTTT; cdr3_aa: CASSGDRVMNTEAFF
j_call: TRBJ1-1; v_call: TRBV27; d_call: -; clone_size: -; cdr3_nt: TGTGCCAGCAGTTTACAGGGTTGGGAAACTGAAGCTTTCTTT; cdr3_aa: CASSLQGWETEAFF
j_call: TRBJ2-4; v_call: TRBV4-1; d_call: TRBD1; clone_size: -; cdr3_nt: TGCGCCAGCTCCTGGGACAGAATAGCCAAAAACATTCAGTACTTC; cdr3_aa: CASSWDRIAKNIQYF
j_call: TRBJ2-7; v_call: TRBV19; d_call: -; clone_size: -; cdr3_nt: TGTGCCAGTAGTCTGGGGACGGCAAGCTCCTACGAGCAGTACTTC; cdr3_aa: CASSLGTASSYEQYF
j_call: TRBJ2-5; v_call: TRBV18; d_call: -; clone_size: once; cdr3_nt: TGTGCCAGCTCACCAAACTACGGGGGCGCGAAGACCCAGTACTTC; cdr3_aa: CASSPNYGGAKTQYF
j_call: TRBJ1-4; v_call: TRBV5-5; d_call: TRBD1; clone_size: -; cdr3_nt: TGTGCCAGCAGCTTGAGGACAGGGGTTTTTGAAAAACTGTTTTTT; cdr3_aa: CASSLRTGVFEKLFF
j_call: TRBJ2-3; v_call: TRBV27; d_call: TRBD2; clone_size: -; cdr3_nt: TGTGCCAGCAGTTTTAGGCGGGAGAGGACAGATACGCAGTATTTT; cdr3_aa: CASSFRRERTDTQYF
j_call: TRBJ2-1; v_call: TRBV14; d_call: TRBD2; clone_size: -; cdr3_nt: TGTGCCAGCAGCCAAGAGTTTAAGTGGACTAGCGGGAGATACTACAATGAGCAGTTCTTC; cdr3_aa: CASSQEFKWTSGRYYNEQFF
j_call: TRBJ2-5; v_call: TRBV14; d_call: -; clone_size: -; cdr3_nt: TGTGCCAGCAGCCATAAGATGGCAGGGTGGGAGACCCAGTACTTC; cdr3_aa: CASSHKMAGWETQYF
j_call: TRBJ1-1; v_call: TRBV28; d_call: -; clone_size: -; cdr3_nt: TGTGCCAGCAGACCCCATTCTCCAGGGAACACTGAAGCTTTCTTT; cdr3_aa: CASRPHSPGNTEAFF
j_call: TRBJ1-1; v_call: TRBV18; d_call: -; clone_size: -; cdr3_nt: TGTGCCAGCTCTTACCTAGGACGGGCTGAAGCTTTCTTT; cdr3_aa: CASSYLGRAEAFF
j_call: TRBJ1-2; v_call: TRBV28; d_call: -; clone_size: -; cdr3_nt: TGTGCCATCGAGGCCATATCACCTAACTATGGCTACACCTTC; cdr3_aa: CAIEAISPNYGYTF
j_call: TRBJ1-5; v_call: TRBV10-3; d_call: -; clone_size: -; cdr3_nt: TGTGCCATCAGTGAGGGTGGGGATAGCAATCAGCCCCAGCATTTT; cdr3_aa: CAISEGGDSNQPQHF
j_call: TRBJ2-3; v_call: TRBV7-7; d_call: -; clone_size: -; cdr3_nt: TGTGCCAGCAGCTTAGAAGCAGGGTCAGATACGCAGTATTTT; cdr3_aa: CASSLEAGSDTQYF
j_call: TRBJ1-5; v_call: TRBV6-6; d_call: -; clone_size: -; cdr3_nt: TGTGCCAGCAGTTACTCGGGGAAACATAGCAATCAGCCCCAGCATTTT; cdr3_aa: CASSYSGKHSNQPQHF
j_call: TRBJ2-7; v_call: TRBV6-1; d_call: -; clone_size: once; cdr3_nt: TGTGCCAGCAGTGGACAGCACTACGAGCAGTACTTC; cdr3_aa: CASSGQHYEQYF
j_call: TRBJ2-7; v_call: TRBV7-9; d_call: TRBD2; clone_size: -; cdr3_nt: TGTGCCAGCAGCTTAGGGCTAGCGGGAATTTCCTACGAGCAGTACTTC; cdr3_aa: CASSLGLAGISYEQYF
j_call: TRBJ1-4; v_call: TRBV5-3; d_call: -; clone_size: once; cdr3_nt: TGTGCCAGAAGGCGTAGGGCCTTCGGAAAACTGTTTTTT; cdr3_aa: CARRRRAFGKLFF
j_call: TRBJ2-1; v_call: TRBV2; d_call: -; clone_size: -; cdr3_nt: TGTGCCAGCGGAAGCGGCCGGAGCTCCTACAATGAGCAGTTCTTC; cdr3_aa: CASGSGRSSYNEQFF
j_call: TRBJ1-1; v_call: TRBV5-4; d_call: -; clone_size: -; cdr3_nt: TGTGCCAGCAGCTTGGTTGGCGGAGGGAACACTGAAGCTTTCTTT; cdr3_aa: CASSLVGGGNTEAFF
j_call: TRBJ2-5; v_call: TRBV7-2; d_call: TRBD1; clone_size: -; cdr3_nt: TGTGCCAGCAGCTCAGGAGGACAGGGGGTAGAGACCCAGTACTTC; cdr3_aa: CASSSGGQGVETQYF
j_call: TRBJ2-2; v_call: TRBV10-2; d_call: -; clone_size: -; cdr3_nt: TGCGCCAGCAGTCCCCCAGGCGAGCTGTTTTTT; cdr3_aa: CASSPPGELFF
j_call: TRBJ1-1; v_call: TRBV18; d_call: -; clone_size: -; cdr3_nt: TGTGCCAGCTCGCTGGACGGAAACACTGAAGCTTTCTTT; cdr3_aa: CASSLDGNTEAFF
j_call: TRBJ2-7; v_call: TRBV7-2; d_call: TRBD2; clone_size: -; cdr3_nt: TGTGCCAGCAGCTTATGGTCTAGCGGGAGCTCCTACGAGCAGTACTTC; cdr3_aa: CASSLWSSGSSYEQYF
j_call: TRBJ1-1; v_call: TRBV4-1; d_call: TRBD1; clone_size: -; cdr3_nt: TGCGCCAGCAGCCAAGAAGCAGGGGGCCCGGACACTGAAGCTTTCTTT; cdr3_aa: CASSQEAGGPDTEAFF
j_call: TRBJ1-4; v_call: TRBV7-8; d_call: TRBD1; clone_size: -; cdr3_nt: TGTGCCAGCAGCTTTCGACAGGGGCCTAATGAAAAACTGTTTTTT; cdr3_aa: CASSFRQGPNEKLFF
j_call: TRBJ1-1; v_call: TRBV11-2; d_call: TRBD1; clone_size: -; cdr3_nt: TGTGCCAGCAGTTACAGAGGACAGGGCCCCACTGAAGCTTTCTTT; cdr3_aa: CASSYRGQGPTEAFF
j_call: TRBJ2-1; v_call: TRBV5-1; d_call: TRBD1; clone_size: once; cdr3_nt: TGCGCCAGCTCCGGGACAGGGGCCACGGGTGAGCAGTTCTTC; cdr3_aa: CASSGTGATGEQFF
j_call: TRBJ2-5; v_call: TRBV20-1; d_call: -; clone_size: -; cdr3_nt: TGCAGTGCTACTTCTGAGACCCAGTACTTC; cdr3_aa: CSATSETQYF